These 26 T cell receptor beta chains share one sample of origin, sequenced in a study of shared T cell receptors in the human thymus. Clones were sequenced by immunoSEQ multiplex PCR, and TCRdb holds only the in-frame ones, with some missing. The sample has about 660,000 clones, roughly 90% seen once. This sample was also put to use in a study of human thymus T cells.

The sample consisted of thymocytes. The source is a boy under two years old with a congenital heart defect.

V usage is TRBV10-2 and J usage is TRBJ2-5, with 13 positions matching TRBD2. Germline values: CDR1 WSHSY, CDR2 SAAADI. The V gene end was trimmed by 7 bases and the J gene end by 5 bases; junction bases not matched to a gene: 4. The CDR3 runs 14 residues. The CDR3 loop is CASTTSGRAETQYF. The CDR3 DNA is TGCGCCAGCACAACTAGCGGGAGGGCTGAGACCCAGTACTTC.

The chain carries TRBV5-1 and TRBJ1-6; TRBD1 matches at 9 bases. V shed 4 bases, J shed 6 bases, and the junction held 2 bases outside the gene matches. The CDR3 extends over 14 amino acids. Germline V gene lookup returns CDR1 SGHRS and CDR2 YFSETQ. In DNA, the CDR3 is TGCGCCAGCAGCGGGGGACAGGGTAATTCACCCCTCCACTTT. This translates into CASSGGQGNSPLHF.

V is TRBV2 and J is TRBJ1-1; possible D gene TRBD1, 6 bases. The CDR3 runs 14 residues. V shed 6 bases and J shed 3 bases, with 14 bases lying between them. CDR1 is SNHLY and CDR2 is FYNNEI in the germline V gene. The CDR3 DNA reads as TGTGCCAGCAGCCCCACAGGGATGGACACTGAAGCTTTCTTT. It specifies CASSPTGMDTEAFF.

The CDR3 region is CASSKTSGRDEQFF. CDR3 nucleotide sequence: TGTGCCAGTAGTAAGACTAGCGGGAGGGATGAGCAGTTCTTC. V gene TRBV19 combines with J gene TRBJ2-1; 14 positions agree with TRBD2. The CDR3 is 14 residues long. V gave up 4 bases and J gave up 8 bases; unmatched junction bases: 1. Germline lookup yields CDR1 LNHDA and CDR2 SQIVND (reference sequence).

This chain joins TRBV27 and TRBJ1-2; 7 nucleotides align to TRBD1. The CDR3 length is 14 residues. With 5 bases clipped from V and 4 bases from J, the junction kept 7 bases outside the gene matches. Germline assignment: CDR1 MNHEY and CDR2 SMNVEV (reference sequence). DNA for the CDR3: TGTGCCAGCAGTCCGACGACAGGGCCCTATGGCTACACCTTC. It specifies CASSPTTGPYGYTF.

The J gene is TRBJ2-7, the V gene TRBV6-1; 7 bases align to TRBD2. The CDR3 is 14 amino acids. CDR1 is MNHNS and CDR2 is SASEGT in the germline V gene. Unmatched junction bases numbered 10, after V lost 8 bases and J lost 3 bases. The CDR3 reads CASLNPGLHYEQYF. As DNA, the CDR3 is TGTGCCAGCCTCAACCCGGGACTACACTACGAGCAGTACTTC.

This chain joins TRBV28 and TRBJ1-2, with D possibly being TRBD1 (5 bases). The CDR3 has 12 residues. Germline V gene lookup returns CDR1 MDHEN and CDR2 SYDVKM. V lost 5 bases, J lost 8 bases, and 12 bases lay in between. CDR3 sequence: CASSPDRDGYTF. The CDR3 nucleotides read TGTGCCAGCAGTCCCGACAGAGACGGCTACACCTTC.

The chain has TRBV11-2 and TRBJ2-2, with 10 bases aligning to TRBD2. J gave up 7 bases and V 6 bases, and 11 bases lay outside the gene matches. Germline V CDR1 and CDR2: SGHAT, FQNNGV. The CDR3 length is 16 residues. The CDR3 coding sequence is TGTGCCAGCAGATATCTAGCGGGAGTGCGCAACGGGGAGCTGTTTTTT. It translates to CASRYLAGVRNGELFF.

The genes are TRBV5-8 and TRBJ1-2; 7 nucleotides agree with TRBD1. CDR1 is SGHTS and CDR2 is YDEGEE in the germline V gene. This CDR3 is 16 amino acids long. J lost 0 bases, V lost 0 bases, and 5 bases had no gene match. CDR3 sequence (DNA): TGTGCCAGCAGCTTGGCTCCGACAGGGTCTAACTATGGCTACACCTTC. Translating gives CASSLAPTGSNYGYTF.

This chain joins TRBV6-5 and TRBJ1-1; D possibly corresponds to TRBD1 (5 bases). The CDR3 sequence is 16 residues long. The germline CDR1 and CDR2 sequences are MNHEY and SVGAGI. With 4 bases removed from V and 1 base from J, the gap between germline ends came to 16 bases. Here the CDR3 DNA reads TGTGCCAGCAGTTCGGTGGCGGGGGGGAAGAACACTGAAGCTTTCTTT. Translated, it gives CASSSVAGGKNTEAFF.

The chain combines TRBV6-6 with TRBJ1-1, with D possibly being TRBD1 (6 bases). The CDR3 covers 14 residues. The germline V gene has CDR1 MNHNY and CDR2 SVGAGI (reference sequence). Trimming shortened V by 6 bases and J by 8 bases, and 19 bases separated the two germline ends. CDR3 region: CASSPERGGLEAFF. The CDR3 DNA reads TGTGCCAGCAGCCCAGAGAGGGGGGGCCTAGAAGCTTTCTTT.

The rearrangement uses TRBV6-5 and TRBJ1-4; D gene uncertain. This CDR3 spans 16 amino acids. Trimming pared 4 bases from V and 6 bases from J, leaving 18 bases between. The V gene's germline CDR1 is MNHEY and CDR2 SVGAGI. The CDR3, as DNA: TGTGCCAGCAGTTCCCTACCGGGGAGTCGTTATGAAAAACTGTTTTTT. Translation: CASSSLPGSRYEKLFF.

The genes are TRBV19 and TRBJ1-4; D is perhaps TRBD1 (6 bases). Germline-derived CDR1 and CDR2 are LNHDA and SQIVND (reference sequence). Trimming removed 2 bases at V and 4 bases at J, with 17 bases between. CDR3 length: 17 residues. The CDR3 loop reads CASSIPGTRENNEKLFF. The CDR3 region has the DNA TGTGCCAGTAGTATACCCGGGACACGGGAAAATAATGAAAAACTGTTTTTT.

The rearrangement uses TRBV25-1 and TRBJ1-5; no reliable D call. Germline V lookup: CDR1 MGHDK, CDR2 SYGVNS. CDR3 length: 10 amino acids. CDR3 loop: CAGPDQPQHF. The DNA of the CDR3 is TGTGCTGGGCCTGATCAGCCCCAGCATTTT.

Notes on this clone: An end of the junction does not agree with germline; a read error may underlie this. CDR3 protein: CASSQTTAPFTGGEDTEAFF. The CDR3 nucleotides are TGTGCTAGCAGCCAAACAACAGCCCCTTTCACAGGGGGGGAGGACACTGAAGCTTTCTTT. The rearrangement uses TRBV7-7 and TRBJ1-1; TRBD1 matches at 8 bases. Per the germline V gene, CDR1 is SSHAT and CDR2 is FNYEAQ (reference sequence). This CDR3 has 20 amino acids.

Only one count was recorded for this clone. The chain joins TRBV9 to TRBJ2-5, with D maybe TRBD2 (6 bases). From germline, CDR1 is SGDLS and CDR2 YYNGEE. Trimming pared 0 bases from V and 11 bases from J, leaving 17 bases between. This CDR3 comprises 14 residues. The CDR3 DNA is TGTGCCAGCAGCGTAGATGCGGGACGCAGGGAGCAGTACTTC. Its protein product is CASSVDAGRREQYF.

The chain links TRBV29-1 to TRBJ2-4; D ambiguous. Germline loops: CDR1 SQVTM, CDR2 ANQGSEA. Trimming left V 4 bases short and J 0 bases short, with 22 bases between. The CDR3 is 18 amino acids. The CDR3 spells CSVGPGEAPTLAKNIQYF. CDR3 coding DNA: TGCAGCGTTGGACCCGGCGAGGCACCCACCCTAGCCAAAAACATTCAGTACTTC.

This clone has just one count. In DNA, the CDR3 is TGTGCCATCAGCAACGCGGGGACTACCATTGGACAGTTCTTC. It encodes CAISNAGTTIGQFF. The rearrangement joins TRBV10-3 to TRBJ2-1; 7 nucleotides match TRBD2. CDR3 length: 14 amino acids. V lost 6 bases and J lost 13; bases outside the gene matches: 15. The V gene's germline CDR1 is ENHRY and CDR2 SYGVKD.

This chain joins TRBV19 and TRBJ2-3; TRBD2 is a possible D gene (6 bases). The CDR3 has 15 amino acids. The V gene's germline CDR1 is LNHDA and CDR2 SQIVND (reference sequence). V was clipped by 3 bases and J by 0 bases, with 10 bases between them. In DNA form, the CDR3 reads TGTGCCAGTAGTATGGCAGCGGGTAGCACAGATACGCAGTATTTT. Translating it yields CASSMAAGSTDTQYF.

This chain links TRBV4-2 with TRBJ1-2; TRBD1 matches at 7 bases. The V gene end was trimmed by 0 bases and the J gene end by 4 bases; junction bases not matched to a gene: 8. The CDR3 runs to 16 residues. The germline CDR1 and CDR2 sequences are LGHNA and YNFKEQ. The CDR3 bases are TGTGCCAGCAGCCAAGATAGGGGGCAGGGGCCCTATGGCTACACCTTC. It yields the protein CASSQDRGQGPYGYTF.

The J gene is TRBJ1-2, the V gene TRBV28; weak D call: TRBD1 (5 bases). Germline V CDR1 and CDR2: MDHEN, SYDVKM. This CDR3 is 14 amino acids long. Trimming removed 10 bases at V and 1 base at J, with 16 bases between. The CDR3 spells CAILTGPLNYGYTF. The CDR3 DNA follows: TGTGCCATACTTACAGGCCCACTTAACTATGGCTACACCTTC.

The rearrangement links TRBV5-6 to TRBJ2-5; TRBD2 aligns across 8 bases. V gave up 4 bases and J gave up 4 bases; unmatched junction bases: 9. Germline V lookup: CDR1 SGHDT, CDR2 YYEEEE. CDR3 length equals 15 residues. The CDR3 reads CASSPPGGLRETQYF. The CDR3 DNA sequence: TGTGCCAGCAGCCCCCCGGGGGGGCTAAGAGAGACCCAGTACTTC.

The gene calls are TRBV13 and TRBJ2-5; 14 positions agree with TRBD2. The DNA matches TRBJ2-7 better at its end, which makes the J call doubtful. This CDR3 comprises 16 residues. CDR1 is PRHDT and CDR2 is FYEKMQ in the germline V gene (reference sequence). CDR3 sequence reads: CASSLGLAGEGYEQYF. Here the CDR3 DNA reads TGTGCCAGCAGCCTGGGACTAGCGGGAGAGGGCTACGAGCAGTACTTC.

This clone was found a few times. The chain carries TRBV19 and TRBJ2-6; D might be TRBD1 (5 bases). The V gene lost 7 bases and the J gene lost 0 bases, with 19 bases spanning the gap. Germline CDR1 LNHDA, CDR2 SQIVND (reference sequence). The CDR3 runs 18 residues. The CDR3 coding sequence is TGTGCCAGTAATCAGTCGGAGAGCGACAGCTCTGGGGCCAACGTCCTGACTTTC. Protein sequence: CASNQSESDSSGANVLTF.

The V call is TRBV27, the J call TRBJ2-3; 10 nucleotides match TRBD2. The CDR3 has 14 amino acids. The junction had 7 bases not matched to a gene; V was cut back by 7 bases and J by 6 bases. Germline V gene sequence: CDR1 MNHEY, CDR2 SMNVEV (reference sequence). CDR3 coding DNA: TGTGCCAGCAAACTTCTAGCGGGAGCCGATACGCAGTATTTT. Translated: CASKLLAGADTQYF.

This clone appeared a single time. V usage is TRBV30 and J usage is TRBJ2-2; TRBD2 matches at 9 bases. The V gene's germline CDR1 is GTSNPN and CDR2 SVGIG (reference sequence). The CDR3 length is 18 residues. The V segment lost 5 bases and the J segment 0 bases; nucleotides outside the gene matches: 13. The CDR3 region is CAWAETASGTPNTGELFF. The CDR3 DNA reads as TGTGCCTGGGCTGAGACGGCTAGCGGGACCCCGAACACCGGGGAGCTGTTTTTT.